The source of this TCR beta chain is a study of blood T cell repertoires in COVID-19. Across the study: Material from acute and convalescent COVID-19 was sourced from the United States, Italy and Spain. T cells, B-cell-depleted T cells, or PBMCs supplied cDNA or gDNA.

Profiled with immunoSEQ multiplex PCR; TCRdb holds only in-frame clones, not every one. Here the sample spans around 92,000 clones, around 86% being singletons. The sequenced sample was peripheral blood. This clonotype was sampled from a human donor in a cohort sampled during active COVID-19.

CDR3 sequence: CAISGNRGSGANVLTF. The CDR3 DNA reads as TGTGCCATCAGTGGGAACAGGGGCTCTGGGGCCAACGTCCTGACTTTC. The chain carries TRBV10-3 and TRBJ2-6; 7 bases match TRBD1. The V gene's germline CDR1 is ENHRY and CDR2 SYGVKD. The CDR3 extends over 16 amino acids. V shed 4 bases, J shed 0 bases, and the junction held 3 bases outside the gene matches.